This T cell receptor beta chain was identified during a study of blood T cell repertoires in COVID-19 (dated by TCRdb to the early 2020s). With respect to the entire study: Collaborator samples came from the United States, Italy and Spain and covered acute and convalescent phases of COVID-19. The prospective study material was composed of cDNA or gDNA derived from T cells, B-cell-depleted T cells, or PBMCs. Deeply sampled blood TCRbeta repertoires from subjects exposed to, actively infected with, or recovered from COVID-19 were included in the dataset. The repertoires were made available in a free public database intended to serve as a resource for research on the immune response to SARS-CoV-2. The samples were drawn from two sources: the first 160 participants of the ongoing ImmuneRACE study, and fewer than 1,500 subjects contributed by 6 global collaborators. A de-identified subject ID, COVID-19 status, age in years and sex were almost always included in the sample metadata. Where available, HLA class I and class II types were obtained from metadata supplied by the sample provider rather than from assay-based typing.

Broad study findings and their caveats: The quantity of clinical and demographic metadata differed by source and by participant and was supplied without curation.

CDR1 and CDR2 are read off the germline V gene as SGDLS and YYNGEE. The CDR3 sequence holds 15 residues, the cysteine and phenylalanine included. Only CDR3 DNA remains: 45 bases, in frame from the first base. Here V drops 3 bases and J drops 4 bases, and the junction holds 6 bases not matched to any gene. A word on this clone: The antigen this receptor binds is unknown. Qualities for individual bases were not recorded, and no much larger clone is one base off.

TCRbeta CDR3 regions were amplified from genomic DNA by means of the immunoSEQ Assay, a bias-controlled multiplex PCR. In the paper's pipeline: The number of nucleated cells in each sample was estimated by amplification of reference gene primers within the assay. To quantify the absolute abundance of each unique TCRbeta CDR3 rearrangement, sequence reads were collapsed and filtered. For each sample, productive Simpson clonality was calculated as the square root of Simpson's diversity index across productive rearrangements. TCRdb retrieved this table from immuneACCESS and kept in-frame rearrangements only. Not all clones are present; in checked studies, unresolved V genes account for under half, and no reason is known for the remainder. That table is the source of V, J and clone size, and D and trimming were worked out from the DNA. The sample includes almost 500,000 clones, with about nine tenths observed a single time. The ten largest clones add up to approximately 8.3% of the sample.

Participants in the prospective study were aged roughly 18 to 95 years, lived in 20 to 25 United States geographic areas, and enrolled through a virtual design. To assign participants to cohorts, the prospective study relied on clinical history that participants themselves reported in a screening survey and a study questionnaire. ImmuneRACE Cohort 3 recovered participants were defined by two consecutive negative NP/OP PCR tests, healthcare professional clearance, or symptom resolution. Mobile phlebotomists in the prospective study collected whole blood, serum and a nasopharyngeal or oropharyngeal swab from every participant. Participants in the prospective study had the option to provide additional blood draws and questionnaires over an approximately 2-month period. Prospective study blood samples were shipped either frozen or at room temperature before DNA extraction.

Here the chain combines TRBV9 and TRBJ1-5; TRBD1 matches 8 bases in the middle. Sample: PBMCs or T cells enriched from blood (not recorded which). This clonotype was obtained from a woman aged 60-75 years who had recovered from COVID-19. In nucleotide form, the sequence is TGTGCCAGCAGCGCCCAGGGGGCTTTAAATCAGCCCCAGCATTTT. The translation is CASSAQGALNQPQHF.